This TCR beta chain emerged from a study of T cell responses to AZD1222 COVID-19 vaccine. Clones were read by immunoSEQ multiplex PCR, and TCRdb kept only the in-frame ones, dropping some. The data hold around 150,000 clones, with roughly 88% observed a single time. About this clone: What it binds is not known.

The CDR3 contains 17 residues. Germline assignment: CDR1 SGHAT and CDR2 FQNNGV. V gave up 0 bases and J gave up 4 bases, with 16 bases separating them. Whole-study results and caveats: There were repertoire samples only from the period after the peak T cell response. The donors showed a predominance of white British ancestry and of females, with possible underestimation of clonal diversity. Baseline antibody screening turned up just a handful of seropositive AZD1222 recipients. Receipt of two AZD1222 doses was followed by a rise in Spike-specific TCR breadth and depth.

The chain links TRBV11-2 to TRBJ1-3, with D maybe TRBD1 (5 bases). The receptor was derived from an adult in good health. Source: peripheral blood, taken on day 0 of MenACWY control vaccination. As DNA, the CDR3 is TGTGCCAGCAGCTTAGATCGAGGCAGGGTATCCGGAAACACCATATATTTT. This sequence encodes CASSLDRGRVSGNTIYF.